This TCR beta chain was documented in a study of regulatory T cells in long-lasting Graves disease. Indicated time point: newly diagnosed GD, antithyroid drugs for less than 3 months. PBMC RNA was the source of the TCR library. Patients came from an endocrinology department in Xi'an, China. This clonotype has more than one count but fewer than ten. Its antigen remains unknown. Study results and limitations: New patients shared 950 to 1,000 public clonotypes, fewer than the roughly 3,000 shared by persistent patients.

The TCR beta library used iRepertoire HTBI primers with Arm-PCR amplification of CDR3. Methods used by the authors: Identification of gene segments yielded 60 to 80 TRBV and 14 TRBJ across samples. TCRdb reanalysed the multiplex PCR reads using MiXCR and keeps one entry per CDR3 protein. The V and J calls reflect TCRdb's pipeline rather than the authors' work. The sample holds about 440,000 distinct CDR3 sequences, around 15% seen once. With 5 bases removed from V and 5 bases from J, the gap between germline ends came to 9 bases. Per germline, CDR1 ENHRY and CDR2 SYGVKD. The CDR3 covers 12 residues. These data also featured in a second study, about T cells in Graves' hyperthyroidism and ophthalmopathy.

The sequenced sample was peripheral blood mononuclear cells (PBMCs), obtained at new diagnosis, from a patient treated with antithyroid drugs. The chain carries TRBV10-3 and TRBJ1-1, with D perhaps TRBD1 (5 bases). The receptor was isolated from a woman aged 25 to 39 with Graves disease. DNA of the CDR3: TGTGCCATCAGTCCCGGGACGACTGAAGCTTTCTTT. Protein sequence: CAISPGTTEAFF.